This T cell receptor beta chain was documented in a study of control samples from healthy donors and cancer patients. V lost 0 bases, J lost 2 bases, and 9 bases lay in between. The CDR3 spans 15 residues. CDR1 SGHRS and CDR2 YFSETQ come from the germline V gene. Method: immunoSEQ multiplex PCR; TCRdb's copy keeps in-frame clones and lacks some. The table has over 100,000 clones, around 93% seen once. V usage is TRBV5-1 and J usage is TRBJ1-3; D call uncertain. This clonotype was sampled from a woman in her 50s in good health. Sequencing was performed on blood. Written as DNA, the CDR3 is TGCGCCAGCAGCTTGGGGTACAGCCCTGGAAACACCATATATTTT. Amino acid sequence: CASSLGYSPGNTIYF. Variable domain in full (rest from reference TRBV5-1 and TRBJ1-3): KAGVTQTPRYLIKTRGQQVTLSCSPISGHRSVSWYQQTPGQGLQFLFEYFSETQRNKGNFPGRFSGRQFSNSRSEMNVSTLELGDSALYLCASSLGYSPGNTIYFGEGSWLTVV.